This paragraph covers one T cell receptor beta chain sequence. Amplification used 60 Vbeta primers and 13 Jbeta primers. TCRdb's copy holds only in-frame clones and misses some; the assay was immunoSEQ multiplex PCR. The data hold 100,000 to 150,000 clones, with roughly 72% observed a single time. Germline lookup yields CDR1 SGHDT and CDR2 YYEEEE. This CDR3 region has 14 residues. J was trimmed by 5 bases and V by 0 bases; bases with no gene match: 0. These data originate in a study of cytomegalovirus exposure and HLA in healthy donors. Sequenced input: PBMCs. The rearrangement links TRBV5-6 to TRBJ1-2, with 11 positions matching TRBD1. The sequence derives from a male donor in good health and CMV-seronegative. The CDR3, as DNA: TGTGCCAGCAGCTTGGGGGACAGGGGGTATGGCTACACCTTC. Translation: CASSLGDRGYGYTF. The variable domain in full, with the rest retrieved from reference TRBV5-6 and TRBJ1-2, is DAGVTQSPTHLIKTRGQQVTLRCSPKSGHDTVSWYQQALGQGPQFIFQYYEEEERQRGNFPDRFSGHQFPNYSSELNVNALLLGDSALYLCASSLGDRGYGYTFGSGTRLTVV.